Presented here are 2 T cell receptor beta chains from one specimen sequenced in a study of shared clonotypes between healthy human individuals. This table comes from immunoSEQ multiplex PCR, and its TCRdb copy is limited to in-frame clones, with some not included. Among around 1.5 million clones listed, 95% to 99% were seen once. The specimen sequenced was naive CD4+ T cells sorted from blood. The subset: CD45RA+ positively selected. These receptors originate from a man aged 30 to 39 in good health.

The chain couples TRBV7-2 to TRBJ2-2; TRBD2 matches at 12 bases. CDR1 and CDR2 (germline): SGHTA, FQGNSA. This CDR3 has 18 amino acids. Unmatched junction bases numbered 9, after V lost 3 bases and J lost 4 bases. The CDR3, as DNA: TGTGCCAGCAGCTTTAGGTCTAGCGGGAGGGCCGGCACCGGGGAGCTGTTTTTT. It codes for CASSFRSSGRAGTGELFF.

The chain employs TRBV6-6 and TRBJ1-1; TRBD1 might be the D (6 bases). The CDR3 is made up of 14 amino acids. Looked up from germline, CDR1 is MNHNY and CDR2 is SVGAGI (reference sequence). V lost 1 base, J lost 3 bases, and 9 bases lay in between. As DNA, the CDR3 is TGTGCCAGCAGTTACTTACGGACAGACACTGAAGCTTTCTTT. Its translation: CASSYLRTDTEAFF.